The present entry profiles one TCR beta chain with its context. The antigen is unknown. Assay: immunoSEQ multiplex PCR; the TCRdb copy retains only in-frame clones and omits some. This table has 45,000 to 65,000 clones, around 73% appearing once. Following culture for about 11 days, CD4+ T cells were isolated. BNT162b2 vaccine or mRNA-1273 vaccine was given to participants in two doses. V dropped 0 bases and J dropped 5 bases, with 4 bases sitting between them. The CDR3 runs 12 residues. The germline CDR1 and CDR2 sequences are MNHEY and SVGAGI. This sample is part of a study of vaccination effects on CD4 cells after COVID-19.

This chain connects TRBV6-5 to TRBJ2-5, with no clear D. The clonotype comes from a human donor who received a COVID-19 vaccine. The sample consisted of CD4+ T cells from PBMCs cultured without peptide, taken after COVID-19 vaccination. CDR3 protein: CASSYSKETQYF. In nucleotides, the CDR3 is TGTGCCAGCAGTTACTCTAAGGAGACCCAGTACTTC.